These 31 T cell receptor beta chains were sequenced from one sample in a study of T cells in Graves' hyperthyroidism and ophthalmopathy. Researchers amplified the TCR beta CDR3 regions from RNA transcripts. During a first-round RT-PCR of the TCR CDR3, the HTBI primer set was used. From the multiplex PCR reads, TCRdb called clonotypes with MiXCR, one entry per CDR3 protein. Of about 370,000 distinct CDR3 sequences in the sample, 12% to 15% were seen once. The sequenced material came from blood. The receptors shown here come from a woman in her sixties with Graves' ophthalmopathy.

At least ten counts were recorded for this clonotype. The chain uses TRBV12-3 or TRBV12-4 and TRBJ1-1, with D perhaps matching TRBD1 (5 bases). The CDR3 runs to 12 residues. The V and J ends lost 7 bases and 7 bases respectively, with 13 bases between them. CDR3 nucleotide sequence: TGTGCCAGCACCCCCGGGGGGGGTGAAGCTTTCTTT. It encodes CASTPGGGEAFF.

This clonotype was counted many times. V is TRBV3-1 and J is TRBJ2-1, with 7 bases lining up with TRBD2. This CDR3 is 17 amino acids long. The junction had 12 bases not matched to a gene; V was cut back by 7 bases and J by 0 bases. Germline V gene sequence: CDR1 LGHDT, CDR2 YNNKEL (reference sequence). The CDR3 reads CASKQGLAASSYNEQFF. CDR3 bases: TGTGCCAGCAAACAAGGGCTAGCGGCTAGCTCCTACAATGAGCAGTTCTTC.

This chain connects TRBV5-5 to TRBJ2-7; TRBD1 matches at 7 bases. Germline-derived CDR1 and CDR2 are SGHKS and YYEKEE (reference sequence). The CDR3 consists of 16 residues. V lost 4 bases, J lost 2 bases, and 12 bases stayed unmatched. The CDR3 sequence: CASSASLTGLTYEQYF. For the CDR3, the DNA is TGTGCCAGCAGCGCGTCTTTGACAGGGTTGACCTACGAGCAGTACTTC.

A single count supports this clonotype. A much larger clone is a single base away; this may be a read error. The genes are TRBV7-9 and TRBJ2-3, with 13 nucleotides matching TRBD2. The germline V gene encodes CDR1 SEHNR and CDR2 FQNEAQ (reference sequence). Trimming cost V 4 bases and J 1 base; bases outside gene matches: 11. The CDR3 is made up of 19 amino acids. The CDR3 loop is CASSSTWTSGSLGTDTQYF. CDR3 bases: TGTGCCAGCAGCTCAACATGGACTAGCGGGAGTCTGGGCACAGATACGCAGTATTTT.

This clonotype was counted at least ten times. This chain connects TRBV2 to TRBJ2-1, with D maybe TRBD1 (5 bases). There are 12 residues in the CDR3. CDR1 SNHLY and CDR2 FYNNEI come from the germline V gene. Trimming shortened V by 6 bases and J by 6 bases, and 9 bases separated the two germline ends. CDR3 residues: CASRDTGNEQFF. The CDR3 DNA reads TGTGCCAGCAGGGACACGGGCAATGAGCAGTTCTTC.

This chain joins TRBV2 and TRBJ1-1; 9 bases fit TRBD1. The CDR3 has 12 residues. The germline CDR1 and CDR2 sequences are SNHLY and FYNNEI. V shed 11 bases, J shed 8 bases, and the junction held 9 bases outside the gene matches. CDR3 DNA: TGTGCCCGACCGGGACAGGGCCTGGAAGCTTTCTTT. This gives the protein CARPGQGLEAFF.

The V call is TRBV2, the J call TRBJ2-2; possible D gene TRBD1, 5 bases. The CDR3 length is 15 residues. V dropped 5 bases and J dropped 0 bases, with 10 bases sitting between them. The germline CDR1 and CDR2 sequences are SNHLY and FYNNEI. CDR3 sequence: CASSISRANTGELFF. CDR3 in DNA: TGTGCCAGCAGTATTAGCAGGGCGAACACCGGGGAGCTGTTTTTT. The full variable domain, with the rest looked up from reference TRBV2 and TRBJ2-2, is EPEVTQTPSHQVTQMGQEVILRCVPISNHLYFYWYRQILGQKVEFLVSFYNNEISEKSEIFDDQFSVERPDGSNFTLKIRSTKLEDSAMYFCASSISRANTGELFFGEGSRLTVL.

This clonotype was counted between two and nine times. The CDR3 here is CASSTRQGMVETQYF. The CDR3 nucleotides read TGTGCCAGCAGCACCAGACAGGGGATGGTGGAGACCCAGTACTTC. J is TRBJ2-5 and V is TRBV7-9; 8 bases fit TRBD1. The V segment lost 5 bases and the J segment 5 bases; nucleotides outside the gene matches: 10. The germline gives CDR1 SEHNR, CDR2 FQNEAQ (reference sequence). The CDR3 totals 15 residues. The full variable domain, rest sourced from reference TRBV7-9 and TRBJ2-5, is DTGVSQNPRHKITKRGQNVTFRCDPISEHNRLYWYRQTLGQGPEFLTYFQNEAQLEKSRLLSDRFSAERPKGSFSTLEIQRTEQGDSAMYLCASSTRQGMVETQYFGPGTRLLVL.

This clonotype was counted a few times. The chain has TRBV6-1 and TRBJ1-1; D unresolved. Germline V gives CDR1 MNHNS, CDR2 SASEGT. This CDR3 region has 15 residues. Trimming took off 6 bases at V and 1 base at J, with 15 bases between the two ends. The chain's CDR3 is CASSPSAGANTEAFF. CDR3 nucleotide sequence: TGTGCCAGCAGCCCCTCTGCAGGCGCGAACACTGAAGCTTTCTTT.

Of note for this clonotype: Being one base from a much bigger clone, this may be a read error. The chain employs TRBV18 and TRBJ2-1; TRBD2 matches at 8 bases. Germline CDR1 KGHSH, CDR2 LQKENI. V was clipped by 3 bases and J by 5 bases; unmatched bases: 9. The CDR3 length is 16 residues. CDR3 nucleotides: TGTGCCAGCTCACCGGAGGCGGGGGGCGCCAACAATGAGCAGTTCTTC. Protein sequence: CASSPEAGGANNEQFF.

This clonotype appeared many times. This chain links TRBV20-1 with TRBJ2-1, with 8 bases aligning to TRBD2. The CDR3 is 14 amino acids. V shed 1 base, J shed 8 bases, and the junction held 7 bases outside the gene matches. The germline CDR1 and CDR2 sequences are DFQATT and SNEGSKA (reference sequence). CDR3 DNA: TGCAGTGCTAGAGTGCCTAGCGGGTTCGATGAGCAGTTCTTC. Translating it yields CSARVPSGFDEQFF.

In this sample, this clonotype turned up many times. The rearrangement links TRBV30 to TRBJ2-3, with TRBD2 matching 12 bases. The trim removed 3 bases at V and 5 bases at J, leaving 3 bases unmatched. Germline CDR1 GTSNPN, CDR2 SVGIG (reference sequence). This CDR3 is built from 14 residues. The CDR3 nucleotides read TGTGCCTGGAGCAGGACTAGCGGGGTAGATACGCAGTATTTT. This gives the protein CAWSRTSGVDTQYF. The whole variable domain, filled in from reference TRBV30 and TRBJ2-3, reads SQTIHQWPATLVQPVGSPLSLECTVEGTSNPNLYWYRQAAGRGLQLLFYSVGIGQISSEVPQNLSASRPQDRQFILSSKKLLLSDSGFYLCAWSRTSGVDTQYFGPGTRLTVL.

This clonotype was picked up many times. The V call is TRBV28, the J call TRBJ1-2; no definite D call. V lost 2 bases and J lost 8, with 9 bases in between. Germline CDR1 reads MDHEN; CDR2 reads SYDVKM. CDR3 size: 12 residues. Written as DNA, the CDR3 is TGTGCCAGCAGTTTAACAGTGGGAGGCTACACCTTC. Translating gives CASSLTVGGYTF.

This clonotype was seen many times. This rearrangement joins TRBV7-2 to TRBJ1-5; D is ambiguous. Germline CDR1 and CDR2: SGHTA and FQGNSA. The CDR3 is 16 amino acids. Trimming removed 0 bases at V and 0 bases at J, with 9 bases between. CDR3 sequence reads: CASSLAASNSNQPQHF. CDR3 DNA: TGTGCCAGCAGCTTAGCCGCGTCTAATAGCAATCAGCCCCAGCATTTT.

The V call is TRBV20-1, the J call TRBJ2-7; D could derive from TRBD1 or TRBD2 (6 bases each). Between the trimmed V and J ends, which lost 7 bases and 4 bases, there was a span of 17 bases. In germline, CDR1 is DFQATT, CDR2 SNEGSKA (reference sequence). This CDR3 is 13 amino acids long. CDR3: CSVEGGRRYEQYF. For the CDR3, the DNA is TGCAGTGTTGAGGGGGGAAGGCGGTACGAGCAGTACTTC.

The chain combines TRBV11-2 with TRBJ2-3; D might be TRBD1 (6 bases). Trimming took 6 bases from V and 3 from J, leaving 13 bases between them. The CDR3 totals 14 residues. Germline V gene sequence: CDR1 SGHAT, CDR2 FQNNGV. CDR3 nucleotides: TGTGCCAGCAGACGGTGGGGGCGTACAGATACGCAGTATTTT. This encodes CASRRWGRTDTQYF. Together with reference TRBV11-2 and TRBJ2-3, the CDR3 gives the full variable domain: EAGVAQSPRYKIIEKRQSVAFWCNPISGHATLYWYQQILGQGPKLLIQFQNNGVVDDSQLPKDRFSAERLKGVDSTLKIQPAKLEDSAVYLCASRRWGRTDTQYFGPGTRLTVL.

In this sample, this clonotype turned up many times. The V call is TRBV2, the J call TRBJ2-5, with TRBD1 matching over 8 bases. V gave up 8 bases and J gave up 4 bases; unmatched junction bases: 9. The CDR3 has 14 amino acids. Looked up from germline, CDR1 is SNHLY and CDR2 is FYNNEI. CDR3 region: CASQGARVGETQYF. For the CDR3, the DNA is TGTGCCAGCCAGGGGGCGAGAGTAGGAGAGACCCAGTACTTC.

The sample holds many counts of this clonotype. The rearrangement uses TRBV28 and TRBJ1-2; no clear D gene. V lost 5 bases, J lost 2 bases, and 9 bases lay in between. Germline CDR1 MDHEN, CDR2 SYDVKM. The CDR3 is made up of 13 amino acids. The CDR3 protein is CASSDTENYGYTF. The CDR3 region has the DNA TGTGCCAGCAGTGATACAGAAAACTATGGCTACACCTTC.

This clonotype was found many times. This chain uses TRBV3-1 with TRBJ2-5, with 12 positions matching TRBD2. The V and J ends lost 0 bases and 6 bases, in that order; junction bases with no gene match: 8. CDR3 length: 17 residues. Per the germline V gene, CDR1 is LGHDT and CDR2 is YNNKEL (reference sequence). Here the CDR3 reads CASSQERLAGGPKTQYF. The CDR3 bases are TGTGCCAGCAGCCAAGAACGTCTAGCGGGAGGGCCTAAGACCCAGTACTTC.

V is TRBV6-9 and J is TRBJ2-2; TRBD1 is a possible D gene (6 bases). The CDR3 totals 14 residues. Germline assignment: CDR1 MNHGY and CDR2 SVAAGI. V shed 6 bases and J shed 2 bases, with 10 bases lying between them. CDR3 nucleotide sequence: TGTGCCAGCAGGCGGACAGACAACACCGGGGAGCTGTTTTTT. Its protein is CASRRTDNTGELFF.

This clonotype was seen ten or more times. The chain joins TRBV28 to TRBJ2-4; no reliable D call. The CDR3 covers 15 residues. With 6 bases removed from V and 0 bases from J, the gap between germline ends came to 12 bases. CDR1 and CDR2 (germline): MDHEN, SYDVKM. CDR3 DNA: TGTGCCAGCAGATCCCGGAAGCTAGCCAAAAACATTCAGTACTTC. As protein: CASRSRKLAKNIQYF.

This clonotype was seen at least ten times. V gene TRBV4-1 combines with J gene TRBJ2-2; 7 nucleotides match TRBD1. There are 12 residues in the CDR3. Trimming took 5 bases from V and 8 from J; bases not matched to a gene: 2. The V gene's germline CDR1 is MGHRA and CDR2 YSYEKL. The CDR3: CASSYRGGELFF. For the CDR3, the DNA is TGCGCCAGCAGCTACAGGGGTGGGGAGCTGTTTTTT.

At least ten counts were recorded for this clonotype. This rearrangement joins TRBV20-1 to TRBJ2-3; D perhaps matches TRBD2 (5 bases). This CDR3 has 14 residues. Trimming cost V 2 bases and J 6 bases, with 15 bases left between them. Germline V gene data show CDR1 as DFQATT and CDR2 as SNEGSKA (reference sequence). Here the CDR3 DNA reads TGCAGTGCTAGAACTAGATCGATTGGGGATACGCAGTATTTT. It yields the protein CSARTRSIGDTQYF.

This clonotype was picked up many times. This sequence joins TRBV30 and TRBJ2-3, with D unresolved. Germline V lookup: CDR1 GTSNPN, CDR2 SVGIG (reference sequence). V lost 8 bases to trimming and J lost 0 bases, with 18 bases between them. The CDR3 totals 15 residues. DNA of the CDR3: TGTGCCACCTTTCGGTGGGATTTAAGCACAGATACGCAGTATTTT. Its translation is CATFRWDLSTDTQYF.

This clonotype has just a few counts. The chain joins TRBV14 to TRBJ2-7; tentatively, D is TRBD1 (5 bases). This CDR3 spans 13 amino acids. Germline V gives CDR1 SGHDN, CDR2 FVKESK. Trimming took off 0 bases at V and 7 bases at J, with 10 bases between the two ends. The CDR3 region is CASSQDWTREQYF. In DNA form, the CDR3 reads TGTGCCAGCAGCCAAGATTGGACAAGGGAGCAGTACTTC.

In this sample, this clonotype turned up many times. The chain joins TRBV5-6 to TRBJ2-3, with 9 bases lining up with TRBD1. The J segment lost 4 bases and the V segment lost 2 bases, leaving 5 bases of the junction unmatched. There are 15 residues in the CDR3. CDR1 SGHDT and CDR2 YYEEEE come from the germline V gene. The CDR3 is CASSFRTGVADTQYF. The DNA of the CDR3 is TGTGCCAGCAGCTTTCGGACAGGGGTGGCAGATACGCAGTATTTT.

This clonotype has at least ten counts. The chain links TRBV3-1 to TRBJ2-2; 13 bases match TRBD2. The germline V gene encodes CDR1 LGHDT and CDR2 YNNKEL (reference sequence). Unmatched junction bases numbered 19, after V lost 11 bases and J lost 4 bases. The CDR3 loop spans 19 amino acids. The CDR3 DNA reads TGTGCCTCCACCGGGACTAGCGGGATCCAGCCCGGGGCCACCGGGGAGCTGTTTTTT. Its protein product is CASTGTSGIQPGATGELFF.

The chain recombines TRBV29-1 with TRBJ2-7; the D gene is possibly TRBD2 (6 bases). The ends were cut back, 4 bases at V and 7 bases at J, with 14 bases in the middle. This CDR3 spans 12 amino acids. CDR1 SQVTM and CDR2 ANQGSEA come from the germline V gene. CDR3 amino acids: CSVAAGYGEQYF. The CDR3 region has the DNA TGCAGCGTTGCGGCGGGATATGGGGAGCAGTACTTC.

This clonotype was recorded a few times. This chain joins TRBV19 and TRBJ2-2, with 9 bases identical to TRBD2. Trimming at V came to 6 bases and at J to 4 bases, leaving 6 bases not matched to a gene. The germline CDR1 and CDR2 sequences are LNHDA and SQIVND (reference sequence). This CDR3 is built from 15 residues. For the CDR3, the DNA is TGTGCCAGTAGATTAGCGGGGGCGCCCACCGGGGAGCTGTTTTTT. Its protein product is CASRLAGAPTGELFF.

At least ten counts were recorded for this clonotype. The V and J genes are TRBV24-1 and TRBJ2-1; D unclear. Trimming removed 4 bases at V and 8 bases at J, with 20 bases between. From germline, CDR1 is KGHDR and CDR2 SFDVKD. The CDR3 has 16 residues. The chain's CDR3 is CATSDTSSGRGDEQFF. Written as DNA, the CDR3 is TGTGCCACCAGTGACACCTCCTCCGGGCGCGGCGATGAGCAGTTCTTC.

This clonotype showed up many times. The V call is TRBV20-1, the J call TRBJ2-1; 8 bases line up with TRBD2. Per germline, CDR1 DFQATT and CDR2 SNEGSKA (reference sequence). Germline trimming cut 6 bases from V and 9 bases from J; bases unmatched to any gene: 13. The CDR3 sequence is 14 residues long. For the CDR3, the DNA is TGCAGTGCAGTAAGGACGGGAGGGCCTCGTGAGCAGTTCTTC. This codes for CSAVRTGGPREQFF.